Following are 32 T cell receptor beta chains from one sample sequenced in a study of T cells in narcolepsy. Here immunoSEQ multiplex PCR was the method, and the copy in TCRdb shows in-frame clones only, minus some. The data hold tens of thousands of clones, with 55% to 65% observed a single time. The specimen was memory (CD45RA-) CD4+ T cells from blood. These receptors all stem from a human donor in good health.

The chain uses TRBV5-1 and TRBJ1-3; D unresolved. Looked up from germline, CDR1 is SGHRS and CDR2 is YFSETQ. V dropped 0 bases and J dropped 0 bases, with 10 bases sitting between them. The CDR3 extends over 16 amino acids. The CDR3 reads CASSLGDPSSGNTIYF. As DNA, the CDR3 is TGCGCCAGCAGCTTGGGAGACCCCAGCTCTGGAAACACCATATATTTT.

Here the CDR3 reads CASSLEGLIRGNEQFF. The CDR3 DNA sequence: TGTGCCAGCAGCTTAGAGGGACTAATCAGGGGCAATGAGCAGTTCTTC. This sequence joins TRBV7-8 and TRBJ2-1, with a tentative D call TRBD2 (7 bases). Germline assignment: CDR1 SGHVS and CDR2 FQNEAQ. Trimming left V 1 base short and J 6 bases short, with 16 bases between. The CDR3 extends over 16 amino acids.

This clone was seen just once. The V and J genes are TRBV4-2 and TRBJ2-2; 8 bases fit TRBD2. The V gene end was trimmed by 4 bases and the J gene end by 3 bases; junction bases not matched to a gene: 1. The CDR3 loop spans 14 amino acids. Germline lookup yields CDR1 LGHNA and CDR2 YNFKEQ. CDR3 in DNA: TGTGCCAGCAGCCTTAGCGGGGACACCGGGGAGCTGTTTTTT. This translates into CASSLSGDTGELFF.

The gene calls are TRBV7-2 and TRBJ2-3; 9 positions agree with TRBD2. Germline V gene sequence: CDR1 SGHTA, CDR2 FQGNSA. CDR3 length: 14 residues. Unmatched junction bases numbered 6, after V lost 4 bases and J lost 7 bases. The CDR3 DNA sequence: TGTGCCAGCAGCTCCGGGACTAGCATCAATACGCAGTATTTT. This translates into CASSSGTSINTQYF.

This clone was seen a few times. The chain uses TRBV15 and TRBJ1-2; D uncertain. Trimming cost V 1 base and J 5 bases, with 8 bases left between them. The CDR3 runs 13 residues. Germline V gene sequence: CDR1 LNHNV, CDR2 YYDKDF (reference sequence). Here the CDR3 DNA reads TGTGCCACCAGCAGAGGGGAAGGGTATGGCTACACCTTC. Translating it yields CATSRGEGYGYTF.

The chain combines TRBV30 with TRBJ2-3; 11 bases match TRBD2. Per germline, CDR1 GTSNPN and CDR2 SVGIG (reference sequence). The CDR3 runs to 15 residues. V lost 0 bases to trimming and J lost 2 bases; unmatched junction nucleotides: 1. CDR3 in DNA: TGTGCCTGGAGTGTTAGCGGGGGGGCCACAGATACGCAGTATTTT. Amino acid sequence: CAWSVSGGATDTQYF.

This sequence joins TRBV5-1 and TRBJ1-6; D perhaps matches TRBD1 (6 bases). The V and J ends lost 6 bases and 9 bases respectively, with 16 bases between them. The CDR3 has 14 residues. Germline V gene lookup returns CDR1 SGHRS and CDR2 YFSETQ. CDR3 region: CASKDGGAFSPLHF. The CDR3 DNA reads TGCGCCAGCAAGGACGGGGGCGCTTTTTCACCCCTCCACTTT.

This clone was observed a few times. V is TRBV19 and J is TRBJ1-5; D call uncertain. The CDR3 spans 16 residues. Germline CDR1 reads LNHDA; CDR2 reads SQIVND (reference sequence). V lost 11 bases and J lost 0, with 20 bases in between. The CDR3 is CASYRSGNPSNQPQHF. The CDR3 DNA sequence: TGTGCCTCCTACAGAAGTGGGAATCCTAGCAATCAGCCCCAGCATTTT. The variable domain in full, with the rest retrieved from reference TRBV19 and TRBJ1-5, is DGGITQSPKYLFRKEGQNVTLSCEQNLNHDAMYWYRQDPGQGLRLIYYSQIVNDFQKGDIAEGYSVSREKKESFPLTVTSAQKNPTAFYLCASYRSGNPSNQPQHFGDGTRLSIL.

The CDR3 here is CASSSYSGTGGELFF. The DNA of the CDR3 is TGTGCCAGTAGTAGCTACTCCGGGACAGGAGGGGAGCTGTTTTTT. This chain connects TRBV19 to TRBJ2-2; the match to TRBD1 covers 8 bases. Per germline, CDR1 LNHDA and CDR2 SQIVND (reference sequence). V shed 4 bases, J shed 8 bases, and the junction held 9 bases outside the gene matches. CDR3 length: 15 amino acids.

The J gene is TRBJ2-3, the V gene TRBV5-4; no clear D gene. V gave up 1 base and J gave up 4 bases, with 16 bases separating them. Germline CDR1 is SGHNT and CDR2 is YYREEE (reference sequence). The CDR3 consists of 16 residues. The CDR3 sequence is CASSLKGLYKADTQYF. CDR3 DNA: TGTGCCAGCAGCTTGAAGGGCTTGTACAAAGCAGATACGCAGTATTTT.

This clone has just a few counts. The rearrangement joins TRBV5-4 to TRBJ1-6; possible D gene TRBD1, 6 bases. The germline V and J ends were trimmed by 4 bases and 9 bases, with 26 bases remaining between them. Germline values: CDR1 SGHNT, CDR2 YYREEE (reference sequence). The CDR3 has 18 residues. CDR3 nucleotide sequence: TGTGCCAGCAGCCCCGGGCTCAAGAGGGGGGCGAGTGGTTCACCCCTCCACTTT. Residues: CASSPGLKRGASGSPLHF. Full variable domain (missing parts from reference TRBV5-4 and TRBJ1-6): ETGVTQSPTHLIKTRGQQVTLRCSSQSGHNTVSWYQQALGQGPQFIFQYYREEENGRGNFPPRFSGLQFPNYSSELNVNALELDDSALYLCASSPGLKRGASGSPLHFGNGTRLTVT.

The rearrangement uses TRBV5-4 and TRBJ2-3, with 10 bases matching TRBD1. With V trimmed by 4 bases and J by 3 bases, 8 bases remained unmatched. CDR3 length equals 16 residues. Germline values: CDR1 SGHNT, CDR2 YYREEE (reference sequence). The DNA of the CDR3 is TGTGCCAGCAGCCGCTCGACAGGGGGCCTGACAGATACGCAGTATTTT. Amino acid sequence: CASSRSTGGLTDTQYF.

This clone came up a few times. The chain uses TRBV7-9 and TRBJ2-3; D is perhaps TRBD2 (5 bases). The germline CDR1 and CDR2 sequences are SEHNR and FQNEAQ (reference sequence). Trimming left V 2 bases short and J 4 bases short, with 10 bases between. The CDR3 is 14 amino acids. The CDR3 DNA reads TGTGCCAGCAGCTTATCTAGCCAGGCAGATACGCAGTATTTT. Its translation: CASSLSSQADTQYF.

V is TRBV4-1 and J is TRBJ1-1; D is uncertain. The germline gives CDR1 MGHRA, CDR2 YSYEKL. V gave up 0 bases and J gave up 8 bases, with 13 bases separating them. The CDR3 loop spans 14 amino acids. This CDR3 reads CASSQDQAAGEAFF. CDR3 nucleotide sequence: TGCGCCAGCAGCCAAGATCAGGCAGCCGGGGAAGCTTTCTTT.

In this sample, this clone turned up a few times. The chain employs TRBV11-2 and TRBJ2-4; D unresolved. The CDR3 runs to 14 residues. Trimming took off 5 bases at V and 0 bases at J, with 8 bases between the two ends. From germline, CDR1 is SGHAT and CDR2 FQNNGV. The CDR3 DNA sequence: TGTGCCAGCAGCAGCAGATTAGCCAAAAACATTCAGTACTTC. It encodes CASSSRLAKNIQYF.

This rearrangement joins TRBV21-1 to TRBJ1-3. TRBV21-1 is termed a pseudogene. There are 14 residues in the CDR3. Here the CDR3 DNA reads TGTGCCAGCAGCCAAAGGAACAACGGAAACACCATATATTTT. It yields the protein CASSQRNNGNTIYF.

This chain links TRBV5-5 with TRBJ1-3; perhaps TRBD1 as D (6 bases). The V end was cut by 4 bases, the J end by 3 bases, with 11 bases between. This CDR3 is built from 14 residues. Germline lookup yields CDR1 SGHKS and CDR2 YYEKEE (reference sequence). The CDR3 DNA sequence: TGTGCCAGCAGCCAAACAGGGATTGGAAACACCATATATTTT. It is translated as CASSQTGIGNTIYF.

The chain links TRBV7-2 to TRBJ2-1; no reliable D call. Germline V gives CDR1 SGHTA, CDR2 FQGNSA. This CDR3 is 18 amino acids long. V was cut by 1 base and J by 3 bases, with 19 bases left in between. The DNA of the CDR3 is TGTGCCAGCAGCTTAGTCTCCCGCCGGTGGATTAACTACAATGAGCAGTTCTTC. Amino acid sequence: CASSLVSRRWINYNEQFF.

The genes are TRBV6-5 and TRBJ2-5; 7 bases are shared with TRBD2. This CDR3 region has 15 residues. Germline assignment: CDR1 MNHEY and CDR2 SVGAGI. The J segment lost 5 bases and the V segment lost 5 bases, leaving 11 bases of the junction unmatched. CDR3 DNA: TGTGCCAGCAGTAAACCAGGATTGGGAGGGGAGACCCAGTACTTC. It translates to CASSKPGLGGETQYF.

This clone was seen only a few times. The chain joins TRBV2 to TRBJ2-1; D may be TRBD2 (5 bases). The germline V and J ends were trimmed by 6 bases and 5 bases, with 8 bases remaining between them. This CDR3 region has 12 residues. Germline CDR1 is SNHLY and CDR2 is FYNNEI. The CDR3 is CASRGSNNEQFF. The DNA of the CDR3 is TGTGCCAGCAGGGGGAGCAACAATGAGCAGTTCTTC.

The sample holds a few counts of this clone. The rearrangement links TRBV15 to TRBJ1-5; D remains unclear. The germline V gene has CDR1 LNHNV and CDR2 YYDKDF (reference sequence). V lost 9 bases, J lost 4 bases, and 4 bases lay in between. There are 10 residues in the CDR3. The CDR3 region is CATRNQPQHF. Written as DNA, the CDR3 is TGTGCCACGAGGAATCAGCCCCAGCATTTT.

In this sample, this clone turned up a few times. The rearrangement joins TRBV6-5 to TRBJ1-4; D may be TRBD1 (6 bases). Germline V gives CDR1 MNHEY, CDR2 SVGAGI. V was shortened by 6 bases and J by 10 bases, with 21 bases between the two germline ends. This CDR3 is 15 amino acids long. For the CDR3, the DNA is TGTGCCAGCAGCCCGGGGGGCGGCGGGGTGAGAAAACTGTTTTTT. It translates to CASSPGGGGVRKLFF.

The chain has TRBV2 and TRBJ2-1; 7 bases line up with TRBD2. V lost 6 bases and J lost 0; bases outside the gene matches: 8. The CDR3 is 16 amino acids. Germline V lookup: CDR1 SNHLY, CDR2 FYNNEI. CDR3 coding DNA: TGTGCCAGCAGAGCCTTAGCGGGCAGCTCCTACAATGAGCAGTTCTTC. Its protein is CASRALAGSSYNEQFF.

The genes are TRBV10-2 and TRBJ2-3; 15 bases line up with TRBD2. The CDR3 is 16 amino acids. The ends lost 7 bases at V and 3 bases at J; junction bases unmatched: 5. Germline CDR1 reads WSHSY; CDR2 reads SAAADI. As DNA, the CDR3 is TGCGCCAGCACCCCCGGGACTAGCGGGAGGACAGATACGCAGTATTTT. Translation gives CASTPGTSGRTDTQYF.

This chain joins TRBV4-1 and TRBJ1-2, with a tentative D call TRBD1 (6 bases). The CDR3 length is 18 residues. Germline V lookup: CDR1 MGHRA, CDR2 YSYEKL. V shed 1 base and J shed 8 bases, with 26 bases lying between them. CDR3 in amino acids: CASSQAHRTGGGPWGYTF. The CDR3 nucleotides read TGCGCCAGCAGCCAAGCCCACCGCACAGGCGGGGGGCCTTGGGGCTACACCTTC.

V usage is TRBV6-5 and J usage is TRBJ1-1, with no clear D. The V end was cut by 0 bases, the J end by 10 bases, with 6 bases between. CDR3 length: 11 amino acids. Per germline, CDR1 MNHEY and CDR2 SVGAGI. The CDR3 loop is CASSYSGVAFF. CDR3 DNA sequence: TGTGCCAGCAGTTACTCCGGTGTAGCTTTCTTT.

This clone counts as medium-sized. The chain carries TRBV14 and TRBJ1-2; no reliable D call. Per germline, CDR1 SGHDN and CDR2 FVKESK. V was pared by 0 bases and J by 7 bases, with 12 bases between. The CDR3 extends over 14 amino acids. CDR3: CASSQDLSGSGYTF. DNA for the CDR3: TGTGCCAGCAGCCAAGATTTGAGCGGGAGTGGCTACACCTTC.

This clone has only a few counts. The V gene is TRBV28, the J gene TRBJ1-5; no definite D call. CDR3 length equals 12 residues. Germline-derived CDR1 and CDR2 are MDHEN and SYDVKM. Trimming took off 5 bases at V and 4 bases at J, with 6 bases between the two ends. The CDR3 is CASSPLNQPQHF. CDR3 DNA sequence: TGTGCCAGCAGTCCCCTGAATCAGCCCCAGCATTTT.

V is TRBV2 and J is TRBJ2-1, with a possible D match to TRBD2 (5 bases). V lost 3 bases, J lost 9 bases, and 12 bases lay in between. The CDR3 length is 13 residues. Germline loops: CDR1 SNHLY, CDR2 FYNNEI. DNA for the CDR3: TGTGCCAGCAGTGATTTCGGGGAAGGTGAGCAGTTCTTC. Translation gives CASSDFGEGEQFF.

This chain joins TRBV7-9 and TRBJ2-2, with 10 bases that match TRBD1. CDR3 size: 16 residues. Germline values: CDR1 SEHNR, CDR2 FQNEAQ (reference sequence). V lost 5 bases and J lost 7; bases outside the gene matches: 10. In DNA form, the CDR3 reads TGTGCCAGCAGCCCCTCCCCGGACAGGGGGGTCGGGGAGCTGTTTTTT. This codes for CASSPSPDRGVGELFF.

The V gene is TRBV5-1, the J gene TRBJ2-3; perhaps D is TRBD1 or TRBD2 (5 bases each). Germline CDR1 SGHRS, CDR2 YFSETQ. V was clipped by 4 bases and J by 4 bases, with 19 bases between them. The CDR3 is 16 residues long. The CDR3 DNA reads TGCGCCAGCAGCCTGTGGGGGAAGACAGACTCAGATACGCAGTATTTT. Its translation: CASSLWGKTDSDTQYF.

This clone was seen only once. The chain joins TRBV5-1 to TRBJ2-3; tentatively, D is TRBD1 (6 bases). The CDR3 consists of 17 residues. Between the trimmed V and J ends, which lost 0 bases and 1 base, there was a span of 15 bases. Germline V gives CDR1 SGHRS, CDR2 YFSETQ. This CDR3 is CASSLAGQGRGTDTQYF. DNA of the CDR3: TGCGCCAGCAGCTTGGCCGGGCAGGGGAGAGGCACAGATACGCAGTATTTT.